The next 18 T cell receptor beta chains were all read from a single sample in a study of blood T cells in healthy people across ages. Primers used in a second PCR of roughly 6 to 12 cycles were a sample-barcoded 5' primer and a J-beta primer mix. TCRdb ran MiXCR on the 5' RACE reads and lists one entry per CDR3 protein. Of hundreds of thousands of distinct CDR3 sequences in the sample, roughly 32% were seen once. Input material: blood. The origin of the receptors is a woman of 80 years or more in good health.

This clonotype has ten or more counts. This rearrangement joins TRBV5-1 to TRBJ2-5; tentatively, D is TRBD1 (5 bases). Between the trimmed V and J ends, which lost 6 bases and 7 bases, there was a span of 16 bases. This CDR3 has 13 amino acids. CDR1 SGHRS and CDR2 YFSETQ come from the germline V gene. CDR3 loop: CASILDQGGTQYF. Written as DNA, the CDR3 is TGCGCCAGCATCCTGGACCAGGGCGGGACCCAGTACTTC.

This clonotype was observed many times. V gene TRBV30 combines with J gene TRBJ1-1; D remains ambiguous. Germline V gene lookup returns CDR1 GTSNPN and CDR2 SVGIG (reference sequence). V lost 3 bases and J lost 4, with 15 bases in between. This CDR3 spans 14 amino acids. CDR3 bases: TGTGCCTGGAGACCAGACATAGAGGTCACTGAAGCTTTCTTT. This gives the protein CAWRPDIEVTEAFF.

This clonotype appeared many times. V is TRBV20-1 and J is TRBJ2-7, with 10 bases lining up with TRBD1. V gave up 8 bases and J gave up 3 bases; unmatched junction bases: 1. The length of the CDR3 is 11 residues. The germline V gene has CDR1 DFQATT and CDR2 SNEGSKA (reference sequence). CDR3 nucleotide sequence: TGCAGTTGGACAGGGGGCTACGAGCAGTACTTC. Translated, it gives CSWTGGYEQYF.

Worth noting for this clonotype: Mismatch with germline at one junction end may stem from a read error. The CDR3 sequence is CGARDLLGGGLSETQYF. In DNA, the CDR3 is TGCGGTGCTAGAGATCTATTAGGGGGAGGTCTTTCGGAGACCCAGTACTTC. This chain joins TRBV20-1 and TRBJ2-5, with D perhaps matching TRBD1 or TRBD2 (6 bases each). CDR1 is DFQATT, CDR2 SNEGSKA, per germline (reference sequence). CDR3 length: 17 residues.

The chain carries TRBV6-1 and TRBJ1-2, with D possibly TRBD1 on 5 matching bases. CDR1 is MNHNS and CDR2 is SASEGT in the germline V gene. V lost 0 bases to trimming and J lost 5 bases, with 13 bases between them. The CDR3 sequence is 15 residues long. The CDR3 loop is CASSEALRTSYGYTF. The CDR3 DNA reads TGTGCCAGCAGTGAAGCGCTTAGGACATCTTATGGCTACACCTTC.

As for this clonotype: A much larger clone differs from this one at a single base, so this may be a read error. CDR3 amino acids: CASSRAPGFEEPQHF. CDR3 sequence (DNA): TGTGCCAGCAGTCGGGCTCCGGGGTTCGAGGAGCCCCAGCATTTT. V usage is TRBV28 and J usage is TRBJ1-5; D gene ambiguous. V was cut by 5 bases and J by 8 bases, with 19 bases left in between. From germline, CDR1 is MDHEN and CDR2 SYDVKM. The CDR3 length is 15 residues.

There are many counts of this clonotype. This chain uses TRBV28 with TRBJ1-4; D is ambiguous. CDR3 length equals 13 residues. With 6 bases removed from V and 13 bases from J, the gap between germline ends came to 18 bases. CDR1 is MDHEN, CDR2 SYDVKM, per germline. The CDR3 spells CASSTLAPRGLFF. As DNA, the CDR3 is TGTGCCAGCAGCACATTAGCCCCCCGGGGACTGTTTTTT.

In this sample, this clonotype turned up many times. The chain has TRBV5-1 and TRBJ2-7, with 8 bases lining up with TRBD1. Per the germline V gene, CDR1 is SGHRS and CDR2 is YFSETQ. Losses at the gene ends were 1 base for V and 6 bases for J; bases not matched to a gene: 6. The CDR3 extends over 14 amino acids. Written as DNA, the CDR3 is TGCGCCAGCAGCTTGCAGGGGGCCCCCTTCGAGCAGTACTTC. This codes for CASSLQGAPFEQYF.

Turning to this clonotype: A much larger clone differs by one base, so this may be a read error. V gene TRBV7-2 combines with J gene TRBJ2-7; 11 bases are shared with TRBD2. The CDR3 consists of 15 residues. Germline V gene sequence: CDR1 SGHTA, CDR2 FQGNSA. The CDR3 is CASSFDTSGGYEQCF. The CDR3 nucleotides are TGTGCCAGCAGCTTTGATACTAGCGGGGGCTACGAGCAGTGCTTC.

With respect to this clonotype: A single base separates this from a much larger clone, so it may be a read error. CDR3 DNA: TGTGCCAGCCGGGGGGGGGACAGCAAGCAGTACTTC. The encoded protein is CASRGGDSKQYF. V and J are TRBV19 and TRBJ2-7; a possible D gene is TRBD2 (8 bases). From germline, CDR1 is LNHDA and CDR2 SQIVND (reference sequence). The CDR3 is made up of 12 amino acids. The V end lost 9 bases, the J end lost 8 bases, and 17 bases lay between the germline ends.

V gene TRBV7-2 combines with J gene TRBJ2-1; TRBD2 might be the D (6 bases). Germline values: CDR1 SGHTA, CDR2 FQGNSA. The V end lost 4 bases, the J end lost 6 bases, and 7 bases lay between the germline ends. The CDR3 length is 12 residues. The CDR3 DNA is TGTGCCAGCAGCTCGACTAGCAATGAGCAGTTCTTC. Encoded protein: CASSSTSNEQFF.

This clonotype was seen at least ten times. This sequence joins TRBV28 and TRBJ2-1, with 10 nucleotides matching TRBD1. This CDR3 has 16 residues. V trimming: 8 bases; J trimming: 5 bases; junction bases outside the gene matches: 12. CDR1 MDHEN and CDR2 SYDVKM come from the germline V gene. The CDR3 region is CASRPEGQGIHNEQFF. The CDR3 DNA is TGTGCCAGCCGACCCGAGGGACAGGGGATCCACAATGAGCAGTTCTTC.

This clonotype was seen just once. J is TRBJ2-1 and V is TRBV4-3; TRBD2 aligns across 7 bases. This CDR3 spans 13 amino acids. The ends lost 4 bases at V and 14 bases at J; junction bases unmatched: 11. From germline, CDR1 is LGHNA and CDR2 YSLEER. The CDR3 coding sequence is TGCGCCAGCAGCCTAGGACGGGCGGGAGACAAGTTCTTC. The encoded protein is CASSLGRAGDKFF.

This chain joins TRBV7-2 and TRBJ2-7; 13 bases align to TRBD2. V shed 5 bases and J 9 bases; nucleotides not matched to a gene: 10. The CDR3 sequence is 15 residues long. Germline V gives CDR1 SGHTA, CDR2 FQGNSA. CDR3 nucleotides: TGTGCCAGCAGCGCTAACCCGGGACTAGCGGGATTGCAGTACTTC. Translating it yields CASSANPGLAGLQYF.

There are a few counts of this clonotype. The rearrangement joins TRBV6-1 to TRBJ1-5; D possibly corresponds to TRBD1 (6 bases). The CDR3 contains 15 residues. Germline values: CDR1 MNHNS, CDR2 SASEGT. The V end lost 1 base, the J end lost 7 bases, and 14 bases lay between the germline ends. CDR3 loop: CASSEVGDIRQPQHF. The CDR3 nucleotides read TGTGCCAGCAGTGAAGTAGGGGACATCAGGCAGCCCCAGCATTTT.

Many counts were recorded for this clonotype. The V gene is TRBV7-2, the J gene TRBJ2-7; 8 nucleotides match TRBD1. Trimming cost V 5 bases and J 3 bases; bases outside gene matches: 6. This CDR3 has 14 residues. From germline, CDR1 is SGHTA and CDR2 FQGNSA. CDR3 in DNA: TGTGCCAGCAGCCCCGCGGGACAGGTCTACGAGCAGTACTTC. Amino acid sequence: CASSPAGQVYEQYF.

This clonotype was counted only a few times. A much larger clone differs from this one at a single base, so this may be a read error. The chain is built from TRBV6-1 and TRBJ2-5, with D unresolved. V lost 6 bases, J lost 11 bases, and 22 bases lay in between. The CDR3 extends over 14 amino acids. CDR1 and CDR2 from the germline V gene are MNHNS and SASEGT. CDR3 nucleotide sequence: TGTGCCAGCAGACTATCCTGGGGAAACAATGAGCAGTACTTC. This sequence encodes CASRLSWGNNEQYF.

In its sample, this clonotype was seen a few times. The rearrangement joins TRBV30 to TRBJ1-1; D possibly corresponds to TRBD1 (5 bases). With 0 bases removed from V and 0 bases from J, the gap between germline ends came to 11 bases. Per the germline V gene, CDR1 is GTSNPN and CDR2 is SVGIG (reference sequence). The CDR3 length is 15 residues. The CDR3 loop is CAWSVKQGLNTEAFF. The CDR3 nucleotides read TGTGCCTGGAGTGTAAAGCAGGGTCTGAACACTGAAGCTTTCTTT.